Presented here are 8 T cell receptor beta chains from one specimen sequenced in a study of blood T cell repertoires in COVID-19. This table comes from immunoSEQ multiplex PCR, and its TCRdb copy is limited to in-frame clones, with some not included. The sample has 100,000 to 150,000 clones, roughly 89% seen once. Sequencing used peripheral blood. The receptors were gathered from a man aged 60 to 69 with COVID-19, enrolled during active disease.

The V call is TRBV2, the J call TRBJ1-3, with 7 bases aligning to TRBD1. The germline CDR1 and CDR2 sequences are SNHLY and FYNNEI. The J segment lost 0 bases and the V segment lost 7 bases, leaving 6 bases of the junction unmatched. The CDR3 sequence is 15 residues long. CDR3 nucleotide sequence: TGTGCCAGCACACAGGGGAGGTTCTCTGGAAACACCATATATTTT. Its protein is CASTQGRFSGNTIYF.

The V and J genes are TRBV19 and TRBJ2-2; 7 bases match TRBD1. There are 14 residues in the CDR3. Germline CDR1 reads LNHDA; CDR2 reads SQIVND (reference sequence). J gave up 3 bases and V 6 bases, and 4 bases lay outside the gene matches. In nucleotides, the CDR3 is TGTGCCAGTAGGCGAGGGACAGACACCGGGGAGCTGTTTTTT. Amino acid sequence: CASRRGTDTGELFF. Full variable domain (remainder filled in from reference TRBV19 and TRBJ2-2): DGGITQSPKYLFRKEGQNVTLSCEQNLNHDAMYWYRQDPGQGLRLIYYSQIVNDFQKGDIAEGYSVSREKKESFPLTVTSAQKNPTAFYLCASRRGTDTGELFFGEGSRLTVL.

The V and J genes are TRBV5-6 and TRBJ1-2; D not resolved. V gave up 4 bases and J gave up 4 bases, with 11 bases separating them. From germline, CDR1 is SGHDT and CDR2 YYEEEE. The CDR3 loop spans 13 amino acids. The CDR3 sequence: CASSPRPGYGYTF. The CDR3 DNA is TGTGCCAGCAGCCCGAGGCCCGGCTATGGCTACACCTTC.

This clone was seen a handful of times. This sequence joins TRBV18 and TRBJ1-6; 7 bases map to TRBD1. J lost 9 bases, V lost 6 bases, and 11 bases had no gene match. CDR1 and CDR2 (germline): KGHSH, LQKENI. The CDR3 has 15 amino acids. As DNA, the CDR3 is TGTGCCAGCTCTCCTAGACAGGGCGAGGGTTCACCCCTCCACTTT. Protein: CASSPRQGEGSPLHF.

The chain joins TRBV18 to TRBJ2-7, with D uncertain. This CDR3 has 17 amino acids. V was pared by 2 bases and J by 0 bases, with 17 bases between. Germline CDR1 and CDR2: KGHSH and LQKENI. Here the CDR3 reads CASSPSALPPSSYEQYF. CDR3 coding DNA: TGTGCCAGCTCACCAAGCGCCCTACCTCCTAGCTCCTACGAGCAGTACTTC. Full variable domain (remainder filled in from reference TRBV18 and TRBJ2-7): NAGVMQNPRHLVRRRGQEARLRCSPMKGHSHVYWYRQLPEEGLKFMVYLQKENIIDESGMPKERFSAEFPKEGPSILRIQQVVRGDSAAYFCASSPSALPPSSYEQYFGPGTRLTVT.

The V and J genes are TRBV10-3 and TRBJ2-7; 7 bases fit TRBD1. The V gene's germline CDR1 is ENHRY and CDR2 SYGVKD. The CDR3 is 16 residues long. The V segment lost 0 bases and the J segment 4 bases; nucleotides outside the gene matches: 9. CDR3 in amino acids: CAISESGTASLYEQYF. The CDR3 DNA sequence: TGTGCCATCAGTGAGTCCGGGACAGCGTCACTATACGAGCAGTACTTC.

This clone has just one count. The rearrangement uses TRBV7-3 and TRBJ2-3; TRBD1 aligns across 9 bases. This CDR3 comprises 14 residues. Trimming removed 9 bases from V and 4 bases from J; junction bases left unmatched: 8. In germline, CDR1 is SGHTA, CDR2 FQGTGA. DNA for the CDR3: TGTGCCAGTGGCCGGGACAGGGCTTCAGATACGCAGTATTTT. Amino acids: CASGRDRASDTQYF.

The V and J genes are TRBV19 and TRBJ2-2; 8 nucleotides line up with TRBD2. After removal of 8 bases from V and 1 base from J, the junction contained 9 bases not matched to a gene. In germline, CDR1 is LNHDA, CDR2 SQIVND (reference sequence). The CDR3 is 16 amino acids. CDR3 DNA sequence: TGTGCCAGTGGTAGAGTGAGCGGGGGGAACACCGGGGAGCTGTTTTTT. Translated, it gives CASGRVSGGNTGELFF.